Shown below are 24 T cell receptor beta chains from a single sample sequenced in a study of shared clonotypes between healthy human individuals. Clones were sequenced by immunoSEQ multiplex PCR, and TCRdb holds only the in-frame ones, with some missing. In the table there are over 400,000 clones, 70% to 85% of which are singletons. Sequences were obtained from PBMCs. Every receptor here comes from a woman aged 35 to 49 in good health. Some clones in this sample may be carry-over from other donors' samples.

This chain uses TRBV7-8 with TRBJ1-1; D not certain. Germline V gene lookup returns CDR1 SGHVS and CDR2 FQNEAQ. The CDR3 spans 14 residues. The V and J ends lost 0 bases and 3 bases respectively, with 8 bases between them. The CDR3 nucleotides read TGTGCCAGCAGCTTAGCGGGCAGCCACACTGAAGCTTTCTTT. It specifies CASSLAGSHTEAFF.

Worth noting for this clone: Germline is not matched at one junction end, which may reflect a read error. The gene calls are TRBV27 and TRBJ2-7, with D perhaps given as TRBD1 or TRBD2 (5 bases each). The germline V gene has CDR1 MNHEY and CDR2 SMNVEV (reference sequence). The CDR3 extends over 14 amino acids. For the CDR3, the DNA is TGTGCCAGTAGTTTTGGACATAGCGAATACGAGCAGTACTTC. This translates into CASSFGHSEYEQYF.

This rearrangement joins TRBV4-2 to TRBJ2-7; a possible D gene is TRBD2 (5 bases). CDR1 is LGHNA, CDR2 YNFKEQ, per germline. Deletions cut 1 base from V and 1 base from J, with 11 bases between. This CDR3 has 15 residues. The CDR3 region is CASSQGEGGSYEQYF. CDR3 coding DNA: TGTGCCAGCAGCCAAGGAGAAGGCGGGTCCTACGAGCAGTACTTC.

The genes are TRBV30 and TRBJ2-1; TRBD2 aligns across 11 bases. Germline loops: CDR1 GTSNPN, CDR2 SVGIG (reference sequence). This CDR3 has 14 amino acids. The V and J ends lost 8 bases and 0 bases, in that order; junction bases with no gene match: 3. In DNA, the CDR3 is TGTGCCGGGACTAGCGGTAGCTCCTACAATGAGCAGTTCTTC. This gives the protein CAGTSGSSYNEQFF.

V gene TRBV10-3 combines with J gene TRBJ2-3; 7 nucleotides line up with TRBD2. J lost 4 bases, V lost 11 bases, and 12 bases had no gene match. CDR1 and CDR2 (germline): ENHRY, SYGVKD. The CDR3 loop spans 14 amino acids. CDR3 residues: CAAWGGRLSDTQYF. In DNA form, the CDR3 reads TGTGCCGCATGGGGCGGGAGACTTTCAGATACGCAGTATTTT.

The chain carries TRBV28 and TRBJ2-5; D perhaps matches TRBD1 (6 bases). V was clipped by 3 bases and J by 1 base, with 15 bases between them. The CDR3 has 16 amino acids. Germline CDR1 and CDR2: MDHEN and SYDVKM. Here the CDR3 reads CASSFTGTGTQETQYF. The CDR3 region has the DNA TGTGCCAGCAGTTTCACAGGGACGGGAACCCAAGAGACCCAGTACTTC.

The V and J genes are TRBV4-3 and TRBJ1-2; D unclear. The CDR3 is 16 amino acids. V dropped 5 bases and J dropped 2 bases, with 18 bases sitting between them. Germline V gene lookup returns CDR1 LGHNA and CDR2 YSLEER. The CDR3 DNA sequence: TGCGCCAGCAGCGAAGCTGGGGTCGGGCAGAACTATGGCTACACCTTC. Protein sequence: CASSEAGVGQNYGYTF.

The chain joins TRBV5-3 to TRBJ2-4; D ambiguous. TRBV5-3 falls under the ORF class, with uncertain function. Trimming stripped 0 bases from V and 3 bases from J, with 13 bases between. The CDR3 runs to 16 residues. The CDR3 is CARSLGSPTGKNIQYF. DNA of the CDR3: TGTGCCAGAAGCTTGGGTAGTCCGACGGGCAAAAACATTCAGTACTTC.

V is TRBV28 and J is TRBJ1-1; 8 bases are shared with TRBD1. Germline V gene data show CDR1 as MDHEN and CDR2 as SYDVKM. Trimming cost V 5 bases and J 0 bases; bases outside gene matches: 5. The CDR3 runs 15 residues. DNA of the CDR3: TGTGCCAGCAGTCCCGGGACAGGCGTGAACACTGAAGCTTTCTTT. Residues: CASSPGTGVNTEAFF.

The chain combines TRBV11-2 with TRBJ2-7, with TRBD1 identical over 8 bases. The CDR3 consists of 13 residues. The V gene end was trimmed by 5 bases and the J gene end by 5 bases; junction bases not matched to a gene: 5. Germline CDR1 reads SGHAT; CDR2 reads FQNNGV. In nucleotides, the CDR3 is TGTGCCAGCAGCGCAGGGGGCCTTCACGAGCAGTACTTC. Its translation is CASSAGGLHEQYF.

The chain carries TRBV11-3 and TRBJ2-7, with TRBD2 identical over 7 bases. The CDR3 sequence is 14 residues long. V gave up 4 bases and J gave up 0 bases; unmatched junction bases: 3. Germline V gene sequence: CDR1 SGHNT, CDR2 YENEEA. The CDR3 is CASSSSGNSYEQYF. The CDR3 DNA is TGTGCCAGCAGCTCCAGCGGGAACTCCTACGAGCAGTACTTC.

Of note for this clone: Other DNA sequences in this specimen translate into the identical CDR3. The V call is TRBV18, the J call TRBJ1-1, with 7 bases fitting TRBD1. Germline CDR1 reads KGHSH; CDR2 reads LQKENI. V was clipped by 3 bases and J by 4 bases; unmatched bases: 2. The CDR3 is 13 residues long. CDR3 in amino acids: CASSPPGGTEAFF. CDR3 nucleotide sequence: TGTGCCAGCTCACCTCCAGGGGGCACTGAAGCTTTCTTT.

The V gene is TRBV6-1, the J gene TRBJ2-3; 8 bases map to TRBD2. CDR3 length equals 15 residues. Per germline, CDR1 MNHNS and CDR2 SASEGT. The V gene end was trimmed by 5 bases and the J gene end by 3 bases; junction bases not matched to a gene: 7. In DNA form, the CDR3 reads TGTGCCAGCAGTCCCGGGGGGGGGAGGACAGATACGCAGTATTTT. It is translated as CASSPGGGRTDTQYF.

This clone is a singleton in its sample. CDR3 loop: CASSSSGPPEETQYF. The CDR3 DNA follows: TGTGCCAGCTCGTCTAGCGGGCCGCCAGAAGAGACCCAGTACTTC. The V call is TRBV18, the J call TRBJ2-5; 8 bases map to TRBD2. The CDR3 loop spans 15 amino acids. The V gene end was trimmed by 6 bases and the J gene end by 3 bases; junction bases not matched to a gene: 9. Germline-derived CDR1 and CDR2 are KGHSH and LQKENI.

Concerning this clone: The sample contains more than one DNA sequence encoding this CDR3. The rearrangement joins TRBV30 to TRBJ1-5; no clear D. In germline, CDR1 is GTSNPN, CDR2 SVGIG (reference sequence). V gave up 4 bases and J gave up 3 bases, with 13 bases separating them. There are 14 residues in the CDR3. DNA of the CDR3: TGTGCCTGGACGCGAGCAGGATCCAATCAGCCCCAGCATTTT. It encodes CAWTRAGSNQPQHF.

The CDR3 spells CASSYSAGSGQPQHF. DNA of the CDR3: TGTGCCAGCAGTTACTCGGCGGGGAGCGGTCAGCCCCAGCATTTT. V and J are TRBV6-5 and TRBJ1-5; no clear D. The CDR3 has 15 amino acids. Trimming took off 0 bases at V and 6 bases at J, with 12 bases between the two ends. Per germline, CDR1 MNHEY and CDR2 SVGAGI.

This clone showed up just a few times. The CDR3 region is CATSRDPNTEAFF. DNA of the CDR3: TGTGCCACCAGCAGAGATCCTAACACTGAAGCTTTCTTT. The gene calls are TRBV15 and TRBJ1-1; no definite D call. The length of the CDR3 is 13 residues. The germline gives CDR1 LNHNV, CDR2 YYDKDF (reference sequence). Trimming stripped 0 bases from V and 2 bases from J, with 4 bases between. The full variable domain, with the rest looked up from reference TRBV15 and TRBJ1-1, is DAMVIQNPRYQVTQFGKPVTLSCSQTLNHNVMYWYQQKSSQAPKLLFHYYDKDFNNEADTPDNFQSRRPNTSFCFLDIRSPGLGDTAMYLCATSRDPNTEAFFGQGTRLTVV.

The V and J genes are TRBV7-3 and TRBJ1-5; D unclear. This CDR3 has 16 amino acids. Trimming left V 3 bases short and J 0 bases short, with 12 bases between. CDR1 is SGHTA, CDR2 FQGTGA, per germline. In DNA, the CDR3 is TGTGCCAGCAGCTTGGGCCTCCAAGCTAGCAATCAGCCCCAGCATTTT. Translation: CASSLGLQASNQPQHF. The entire variable domain, with the rest obtained from reference TRBV7-3 and TRBJ1-5, is as follows: GAGVSQTPSNKVTEKGKYVELRCDPISGHTALYWYRQSLGQGPEFLIYFQGTGAADDSGLPNDRFFAVRPEGSVSTLKIQRTERGDSAVYLCASSLGLQASNQPQHFGDGTRLSIL.

J is TRBJ1-1 and V is TRBV13, with TRBD1 matching 9 bases. CDR1 is PRHDT, CDR2 FYEKMQ, per germline (reference sequence). The V gene end was trimmed by 5 bases and the J gene end by 1 base; junction bases not matched to a gene: 14. This CDR3 is built from 18 residues. The CDR3 loop reads CASSEPMTGGIGNTEAFF. The CDR3 region has the DNA TGTGCCAGCAGCGAACCCATGACAGGGGGTATCGGGAACACTGAAGCTTTCTTT.

The chain recombines TRBV2 with TRBJ2-2; TRBD2 matches 11 bases. Trimming removed 9 bases from V and 5 bases from J; junction bases left unmatched: 5. CDR3 length: 14 residues. The V gene's germline CDR1 is SNHLY and CDR2 FYNNEI. In DNA form, the CDR3 reads TGTGCCAGTAAGAGACTAGCGGGGACCGGGGAGCTGTTTTTT. This encodes CASKRLAGTGELFF.

The rearrangement links TRBV5-1 to TRBJ2-7, with TRBD1 matching 9 bases. V lost 4 bases, J lost 6 bases, and 2 bases stayed unmatched. There are 12 residues in the CDR3. Germline-derived CDR1 and CDR2 are SGHRS and YFSETQ. CDR3 sequence (DNA): TGCGCCAGCAGCCGGGACAGGGTCGAGCAGTACTTC. Translated: CASSRDRVEQYF.

Details on this clone: This sequence may be a read error, since a much larger clone differs from it by one base. The chain is built from TRBV5-4 and TRBJ1-3; 8 bases match TRBD1. CDR1 and CDR2 from the germline V gene are SGHNT and YYREEE (reference sequence). The CDR3 loop spans 15 amino acids. CDR3 in DNA: TGTGCCAGCAGCTTGGCAGGGGGCTCTGAAAACACCATATATTTT. Protein: CASSLAGGSENTIYF.

V is TRBV27 and J is TRBJ1-1; D remains unclear. This CDR3 is 15 amino acids long. Trimming removed 5 bases from V and 0 bases from J, with 13 bases in between. Germline values: CDR1 MNHEY, CDR2 SMNVEV (reference sequence). CDR3 residues: CASSPRGIMNTEAFF. The CDR3 DNA is TGTGCCAGCAGTCCCCGGGGAATCATGAACACTGAAGCTTTCTTT.

The V call is TRBV27, the J call TRBJ2-7, with 12 bases that match TRBD2. The CDR3 runs 16 residues. Trimming removed 6 bases from V and 3 bases from J; junction bases left unmatched: 9. The V gene's germline CDR1 is MNHEY and CDR2 SMNVEV (reference sequence). The CDR3 nucleotides read TGTGCCAGCAGCCTAGCCGGGACTAGCGGGTTCTACGAGCAGTACTTC. Protein product: CASSLAGTSGFYEQYF.